This record concerns one T cell receptor beta chain sequence. These data are taken from a study of cytomegalovirus exposure and HLA in healthy donors. 60 Vbeta and 13 Jbeta primers were used in PCR. The method was immunoSEQ multiplex PCR; TCRdb's version includes in-frame clones alone and lacks a portion of them. The sample consists of roughly 140,000 clones, 65% to 85% of them appearing once. CDR3 length: 12 residues. CDR1 is SQVTM and CDR2 is ANQGSEA in the germline V gene. The junction had 2 bases not matched to a gene; V was cut back by 1 base and J by 8 bases. The V and J genes are TRBV29-1 and TRBJ2-3, with 8 positions matching TRBD2. The sequencing sample was made of PBMCs. This clonotype was sampled from a woman between 35 and 50 years old in good health and CMV-seropositive. The CDR3 is CSVEVGGATQYF. Written as DNA, the CDR3 is TGCAGCGTTGAAGTCGGGGGGGCTACGCAGTATTTT.